These T cell receptor beta chains were read from a single sample in a study of CD8+ T cells in alopecia areata. The method was immunoSEQ multiplex PCR; TCRdb's version includes in-frame clones alone and lacks a portion of them. The table records around 160,000 clones, 60% of them present only once. This specimen was CD4+ T cells sorted from blood, taken at week 24, from a patient treated with tofacitinib. All receptors come from a human donor with alopecia areata. Both conserved end residues are part of each CDR3. Fields, in order: CDR3 protein, CDR3 DNA, J gene, D gene, CDR3 length, clone size, V gene. D genes are given only for firm matches. Not every row has a clone size; where given, it reads once, few, many or a size class.

CSVDAGGATGELFF | TGCAGCGTTGACGCTGGGGGGGCTACCGGGGAGCTGTTTTTT | TRBJ2-2 | - | 14 | - | TRBV29-1
CASSSRLAGSYEQYF | TGTGCCAGCAGCTCCCGACTAGCGGGGTCCTACGAGCAGTACTTC | TRBJ2-7 | TRBD2 | 15 | few | TRBV13
CASSLEGFNTDTQYF | TGCGCCAGCAGCTTGGAGGGTTTTAACACAGATACGCAGTATTTT | TRBJ2-3 | - | 15 | few | TRBV5-1
CASSWTTGGTGANVLTF | TGTGCCAGCAGCTGGACGACAGGGGGCACTGGGGCCAACGTCCTGACTTTC | TRBJ2-6 | TRBD1 | 17 | - | TRBV5-6
CASSLGREGTFF | TGTGCCAGCAGCCTCGGACGGGAGGGGACTTTCTTT | TRBJ1-1 | - | 12 | - | TRBV7-9
CASSYQVEAFF | TGTGCCAGCAGTTACCAGGTAGAAGCTTTCTTT | TRBJ1-1 | - | 11 | - | TRBV6-6
CASSLGQGKEQFF | TGTGCCAGCAGCTTAGGACAGGGAAAAGAGCAGTTCTTC | TRBJ2-1 | TRBD1 | 13 | few | TRBV7-3
CASKTGEGDTQYF | TGTGCCAGCAAGACAGGGGAGGGAGATACGCAGTATTTT | TRBJ2-3 | - | 13 | medium-sized | TRBV7-9
CASSLGDRVYGYTF | TGTGCCAGCAGCTTGGGGGACAGGGTCTATGGCTACACCTTC | TRBJ1-2 | TRBD1 | 14 | - | TRBV5-6
CASSPGLAGQETQYF | TGTGCCAGCAGCCCGGGACTAGCGGGGCAAGAGACCCAGTACTTC | TRBJ2-5 | TRBD2 | 15 | - | TRBV4-2
CSLILAGTQYF | TGCAGCCTAATTCTAGCGGGGACGCAGTATTTT | TRBJ2-3 | TRBD2 | 11 | - | TRBV29-1
CASSEFAGATNTEAFF | TGTGCCAGCAGTGAATTTGCAGGGGCCACGAACACTGAAGCTTTCTTT | TRBJ1-1 | - | 16 | - | TRBV6-1
CAIRRERESPLHF | TGTGCCATCAGACGTGAGAGGGAATCACCCCTCCACTTT | TRBJ1-6 | - | 13 | - | TRBV10-3
CASSQGLTSGVEETQYF | TGTGCCAGCAGCCAAGGGCTGACTAGCGGGGTTGAAGAGACCCAGTACTTC | TRBJ2-5 | TRBD2 | 17 | few | TRBV4-2
CASSMGGRQSYEQYF | TGCGCCAGCAGTATGGGGGGCCGCCAGTCCTACGAGCAGTACTTC | TRBJ2-7 | - | 15 | - | TRBV5-1
CSVEYPGQGYEVEDTQYF | TGCAGCGTTGAATATCCTGGACAGGGGTACGAAGTCGAGGATACGCAGTATTTT | TRBJ2-3 | TRBD1 | 18 | - | TRBV29-1
CASSPAAGEAFF | TGTGCCAGCTCACCGGCGGCGGGGGAAGCTTTCTTT | TRBJ1-1 | - | 12 | once | TRBV18
CAWNRQGTSEQYF | TGTGCCTGGAATCGGCAGGGGACCAGCGAGCAGTACTTC | TRBJ2-7 | - | 13 | - | TRBV30
CAISFDRGYNSPLHF | TGTGCCATCAGCTTCGACCGCGGCTATAATTCACCCCTCCACTTT | TRBJ1-6 | - | 15 | once | TRBV10-3
CASSLGLVRSTDTQYF | TGTGCCAGCAGCTTGGGTCTGGTTCGAAGCACAGATACGCAGTATTTT | TRBJ2-3 | - | 16 | - | TRBV5-6
CAWSVSGPTSYEQYF | TGTGCCTGGAGTGTGTCGGGCCCTACCTCCTACGAGCAGTACTTC | TRBJ2-7 | - | 15 | - | TRBV30
CSVEGGQKRYYGYTF | TGCAGCGTTGAGGGTGGACAAAAACGTTACTATGGCTACACCTTC | TRBJ1-2 | - | 15 | - | TRBV29-1
CASSQVGGSSYEQYF | TGTGCCAGCAGCCAAGTGGGGGGCAGCTCCTACGAGCAGTACTTC | TRBJ2-7 | - | 15 | many | TRBV14
CASSGMNRDNEQFF | TGTGCCAGCAGCGGAATGAACAGGGACAATGAGCAGTTCTTC | TRBJ2-1 | - | 14 | - | TRBV2
CASSEGSPTEAFF | TGTGCCAGCAGTGAAGGTTCGCCCACTGAAGCTTTCTTT | TRBJ1-1 | - | 13 | - | TRBV6-1
CASSPDRGGYTF | TGCGCCAGCAGCCCGGACAGGGGTGGCTACACCTTC | TRBJ1-2 | TRBD1 | 12 | - | TRBV5-1
CSVVLLLGFQYF | TGCAGCGTTGTTCTACTACTTGGGTTCCAGTACTTC | TRBJ2-5 | - | 12 | few | TRBV29-1
CSVDAGVNGYTF | TGCAGCGTTGATGCAGGGGTGAATGGCTACACCTTC | TRBJ1-2 | - | 12 | few | TRBV29-1